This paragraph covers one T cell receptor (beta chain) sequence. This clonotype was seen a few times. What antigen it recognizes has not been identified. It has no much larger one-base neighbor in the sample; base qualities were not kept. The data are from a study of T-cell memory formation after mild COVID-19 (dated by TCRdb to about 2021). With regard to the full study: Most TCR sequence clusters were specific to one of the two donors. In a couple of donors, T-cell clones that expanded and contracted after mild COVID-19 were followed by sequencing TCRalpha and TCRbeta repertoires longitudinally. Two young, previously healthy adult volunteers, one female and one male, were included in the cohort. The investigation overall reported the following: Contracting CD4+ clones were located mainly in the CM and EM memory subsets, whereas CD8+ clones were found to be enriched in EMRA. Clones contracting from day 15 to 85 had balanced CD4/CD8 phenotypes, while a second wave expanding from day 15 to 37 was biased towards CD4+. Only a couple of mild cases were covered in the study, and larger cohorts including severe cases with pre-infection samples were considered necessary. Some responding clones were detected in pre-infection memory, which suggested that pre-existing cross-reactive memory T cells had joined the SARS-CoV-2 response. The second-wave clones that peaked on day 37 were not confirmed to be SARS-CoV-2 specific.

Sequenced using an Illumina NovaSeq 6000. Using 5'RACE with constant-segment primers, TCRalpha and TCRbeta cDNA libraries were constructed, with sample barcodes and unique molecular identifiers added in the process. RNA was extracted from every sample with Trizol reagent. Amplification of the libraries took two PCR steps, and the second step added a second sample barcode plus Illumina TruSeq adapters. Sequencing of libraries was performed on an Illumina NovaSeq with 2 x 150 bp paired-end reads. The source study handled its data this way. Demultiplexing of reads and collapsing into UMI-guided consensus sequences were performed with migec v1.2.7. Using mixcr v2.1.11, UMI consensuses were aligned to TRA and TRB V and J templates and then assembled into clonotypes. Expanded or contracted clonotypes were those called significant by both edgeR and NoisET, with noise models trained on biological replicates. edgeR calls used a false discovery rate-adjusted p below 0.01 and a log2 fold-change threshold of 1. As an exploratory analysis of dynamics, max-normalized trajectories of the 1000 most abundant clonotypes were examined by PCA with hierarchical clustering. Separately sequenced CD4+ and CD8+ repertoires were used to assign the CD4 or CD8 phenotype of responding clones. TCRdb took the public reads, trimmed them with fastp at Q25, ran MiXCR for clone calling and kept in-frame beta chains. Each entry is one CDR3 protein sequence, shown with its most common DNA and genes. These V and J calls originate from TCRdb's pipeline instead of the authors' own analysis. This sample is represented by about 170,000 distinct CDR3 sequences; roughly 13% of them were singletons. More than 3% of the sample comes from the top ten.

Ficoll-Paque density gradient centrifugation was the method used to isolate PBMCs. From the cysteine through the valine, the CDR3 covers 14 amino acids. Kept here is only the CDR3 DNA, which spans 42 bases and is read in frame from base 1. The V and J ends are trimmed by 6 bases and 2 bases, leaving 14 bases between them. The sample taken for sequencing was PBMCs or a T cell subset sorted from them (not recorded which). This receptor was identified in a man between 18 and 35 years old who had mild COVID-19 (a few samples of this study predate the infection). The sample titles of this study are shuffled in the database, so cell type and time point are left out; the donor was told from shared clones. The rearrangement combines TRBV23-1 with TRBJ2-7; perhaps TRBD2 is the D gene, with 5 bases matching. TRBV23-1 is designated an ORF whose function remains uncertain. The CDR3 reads CASSQRGCPYEQYV. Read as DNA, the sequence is TGCGCCAGCAGCCAGCGAGGGTGCCCCTACGAGCAGTACGTC.